This TCR beta chain was profiled in a study of T cells in Graves' hyperthyroidism and ophthalmopathy. RNA transcripts yielded amplified TCR beta CDR3 regions. The study used the HTBI primer set for a first-round RT-PCR of the TCR CDR3. TCRdb reanalysed the multiplex PCR reads using MiXCR and keeps one entry per CDR3 protein. Of almost 50,000 distinct CDR3 sequences listed, roughly 56% are singletons. The germline V gene encodes CDR1 SGHAT and CDR2 FQNNGV. V gave up 1 base and J gave up 5 bases, with 6 bases separating them. The CDR3 totals 12 residues. A few counts support this clonotype. The TCR sequence derives from a young man with Graves' hyperthyroidism. The sample was peripheral blood or thyroid tissue (not recorded which). The chain carries TRBV11-2 and TRBJ2-7; D possibly corresponds to TRBD1 (5 bases). The CDR3 DNA follows: TGTGCCAGCAGCTTAGGGGGCCACGAGCAGTACTTC. Translation gives CASSLGGHEQYF.